This T cell receptor beta chain stems from a study of T cells in Graves' hyperthyroidism and ophthalmopathy. Study results and limitations: Stable hyperthyroidism was told apart from ophthalmopathy by a model built on 13 V-J features. Clonotypes that were expanded in thyroid above 0.001 mostly appeared in blood too.

This clonotype has at least ten counts. Its antigen is as yet unknown. Trimming at V came to 0 bases and at J to 3 bases, leaving 11 bases not matched to a gene. This CDR3 region has 18 residues. Germline CDR1 and CDR2: SNHLY and FYNNEI. With duration under 3 months, ophthalmopathy was active: Clinical Activity Score at least 3, NOSPECS at least 4. More than 9.5 ml fresh peripheral blood yielded the PBMCs. Amplification of TCR beta CDR3 regions used RNA as the template. RT-PCR in the first round (using the HTBI primer set) targeted the TCR CDR3. TCRdb itself ran the multiplex PCR reads through MiXCR, one entry per CDR3 protein. The table includes more than 300,000 distinct CDR3 sequences, roughly 14% detected once.

The TCR was taken from a woman in her twenties or thirties with Graves' ophthalmopathy. The sample comprised blood. J is TRBJ2-3 and V is TRBV2, with 8 positions matching TRBD1. The CDR3 is CASSEALGQGAMTDTQYF. The CDR3 coding sequence is TGTGCCAGCAGTGAAGCCCTAGGGCAGGGGGCCATGACAGATACGCAGTATTTT.